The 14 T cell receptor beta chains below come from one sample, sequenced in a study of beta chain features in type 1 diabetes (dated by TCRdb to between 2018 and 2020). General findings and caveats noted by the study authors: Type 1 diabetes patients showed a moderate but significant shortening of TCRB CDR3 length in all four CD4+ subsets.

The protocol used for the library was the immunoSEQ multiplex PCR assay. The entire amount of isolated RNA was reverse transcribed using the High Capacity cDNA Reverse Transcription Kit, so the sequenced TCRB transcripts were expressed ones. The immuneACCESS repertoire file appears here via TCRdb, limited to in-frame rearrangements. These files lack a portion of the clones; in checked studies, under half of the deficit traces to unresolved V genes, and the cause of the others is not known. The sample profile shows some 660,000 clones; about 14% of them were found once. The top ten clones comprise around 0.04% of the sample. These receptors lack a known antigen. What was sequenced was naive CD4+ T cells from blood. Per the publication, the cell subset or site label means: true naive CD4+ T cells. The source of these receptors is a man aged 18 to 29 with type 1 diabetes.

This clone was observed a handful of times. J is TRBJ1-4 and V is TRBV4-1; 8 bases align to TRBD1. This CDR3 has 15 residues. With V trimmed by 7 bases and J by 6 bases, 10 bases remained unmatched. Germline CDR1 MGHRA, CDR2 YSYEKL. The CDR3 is CASNSPRGRDEKLFF. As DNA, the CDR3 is TGCGCCAGCAACTCCCCCAGGGGGCGTGATGAAAAACTGTTTTTT.

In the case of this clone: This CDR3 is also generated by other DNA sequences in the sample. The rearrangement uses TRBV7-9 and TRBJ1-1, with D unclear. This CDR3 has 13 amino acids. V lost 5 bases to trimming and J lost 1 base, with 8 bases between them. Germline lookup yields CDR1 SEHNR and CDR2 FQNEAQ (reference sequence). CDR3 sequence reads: CASSPTGNTEAFF. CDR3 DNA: TGTGCCAGCAGCCCAACTGGGAACACTGAAGCTTTCTTT.

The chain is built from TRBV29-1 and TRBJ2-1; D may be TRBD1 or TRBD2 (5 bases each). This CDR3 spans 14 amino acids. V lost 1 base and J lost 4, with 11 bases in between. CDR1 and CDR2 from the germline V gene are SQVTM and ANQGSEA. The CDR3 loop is CSVEGDEGYNEQFF. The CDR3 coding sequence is TGCAGCGTTGAAGGGGACGAGGGATACAATGAGCAGTTCTTC.

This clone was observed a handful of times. Here the CDR3 reads CASSTDGPPKIQYF. The CDR3 coding sequence is TGTGCCAGCAGTACCGACGGACCTCCTAAGATCCAGTACTTC. The gene calls are TRBV28 and TRBJ2-5; D remains unclear. Germline-derived CDR1 and CDR2 are MDHEN and SYDVKM. Trimming pared 5 bases from V and 10 bases from J, leaving 20 bases between. The CDR3 is made up of 14 amino acids. Full variable domain (outside the CDR3, taken from reference TRBV28 and TRBJ2-5): DVKVTQSSRYLVKRTGEKVFLECVQDMDHENMFWYRQDPGLGLRLIYFSYDVKMKEKGDIPEGYSVSREKKERFSLILESASTNQTSMYLCASSTDGPPKIQYFGPGTRLLVL.

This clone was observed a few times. DNA of the CDR3: TGTGCCAGCAGCTTCCGGGACAACGAGCAGTACTTC. This sequence encodes CASSFRDNEQYF. The chain carries TRBV9 and TRBJ2-7; possibly TRBD1 for D (6 bases). The CDR3 spans 12 residues. Germline assignment: CDR1 SGDLS and CDR2 YYNGEE. V gave up 4 bases and J gave up 5 bases, with 10 bases separating them.

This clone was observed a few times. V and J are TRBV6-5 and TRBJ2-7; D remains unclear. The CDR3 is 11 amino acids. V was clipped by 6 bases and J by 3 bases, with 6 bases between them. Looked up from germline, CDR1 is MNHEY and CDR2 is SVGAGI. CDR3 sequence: CASRENYEQYF. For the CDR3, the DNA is TGTGCCAGCAGGGAGAACTACGAGCAGTACTTC.

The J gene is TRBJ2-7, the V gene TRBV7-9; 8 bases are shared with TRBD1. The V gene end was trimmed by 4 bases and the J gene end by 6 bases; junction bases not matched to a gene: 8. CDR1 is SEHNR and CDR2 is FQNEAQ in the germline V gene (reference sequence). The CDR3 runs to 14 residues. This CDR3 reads CASSWGQENSEQYF. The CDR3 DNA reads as TGTGCCAGCAGCTGGGGACAGGAGAATAGCGAGCAGTACTTC.

CDR3 bases: TGTGCCAGCAGGCAGCTATATGGCTACACCTTC. Translated, it gives CASRQLYGYTF. The rearrangement joins TRBV6-5 to TRBJ1-2; D unresolved. V was cut by 6 bases and J by 5 bases, with 7 bases left in between. Germline CDR1 and CDR2: MNHEY and SVGAGI. CDR3 length equals 11 residues.

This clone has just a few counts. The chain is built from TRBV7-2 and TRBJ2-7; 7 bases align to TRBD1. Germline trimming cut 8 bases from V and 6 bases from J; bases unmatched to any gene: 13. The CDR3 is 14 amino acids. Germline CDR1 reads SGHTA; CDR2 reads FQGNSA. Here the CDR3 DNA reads TGTGCCAGCGCCTCGACGACAGGGCGAGGCGAGCAGTACTTC. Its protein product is CASASTTGRGEQYF.

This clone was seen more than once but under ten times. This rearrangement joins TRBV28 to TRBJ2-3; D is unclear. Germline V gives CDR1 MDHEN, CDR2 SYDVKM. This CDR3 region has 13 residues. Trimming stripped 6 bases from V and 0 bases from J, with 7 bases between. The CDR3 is CASSPLSTDTQYF. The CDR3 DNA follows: TGTGCCAGCAGCCCACTTAGCACAGATACGCAGTATTTT.

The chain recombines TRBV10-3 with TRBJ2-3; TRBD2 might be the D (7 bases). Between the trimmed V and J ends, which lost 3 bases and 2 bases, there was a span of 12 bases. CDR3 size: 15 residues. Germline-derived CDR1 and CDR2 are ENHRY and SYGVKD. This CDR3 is CAISDGGGPTDTQYF. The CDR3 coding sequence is TGTGCCATCAGTGATGGGGGGGGGCCCACAGATACGCAGTATTTT.

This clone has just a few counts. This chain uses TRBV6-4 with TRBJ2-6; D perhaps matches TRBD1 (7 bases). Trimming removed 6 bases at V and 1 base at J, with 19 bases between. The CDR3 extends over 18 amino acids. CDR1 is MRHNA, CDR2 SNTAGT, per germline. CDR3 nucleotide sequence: TGTGCCAGCAGCCCTTTCGGAGGGGGCTTGTCTGGGGCCAACGTCCTGACTTTC. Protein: CASSPFGGGLSGANVLTF.

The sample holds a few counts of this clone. The CDR3 reads CASSLVNLAEQYF. CDR3 bases: TGTGCCAGCAGCTTAGTTAATCTCGCCGAGCAGTACTTC. The gene calls are TRBV7-9 and TRBJ2-7; no reliable D call. V lost 1 base and J 6 bases, leaving 10 bases between the germline ends. Germline V lookup: CDR1 SEHNR, CDR2 FQNEAQ (reference sequence). The CDR3 covers 13 residues.

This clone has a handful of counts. The CDR3 region has the DNA TGTGCCAGCCACCTTGGACTCTCACAGCCGCAGTTCTTC. Amino acids: CASHLGLSQPQFF. The chain is built from TRBV2 and TRBJ2-1; possible D gene TRBD2, 5 bases. V lost 8 bases and J lost 12, with 20 bases in between. The CDR3 is 13 residues long. Per germline, CDR1 SNHLY and CDR2 FYNNEI. Based on the CDR3 plus reference TRBV2 and TRBJ2-1, the full variable domain is EPEVTQTPSHQVTQMGQEVILRCVPISNHLYFYWYRQILGQKVEFLVSFYNNEISEKSEIFDDQFSVERPDGSNFTLKIRSTKLEDSAMYFCASHLGLSQPQFFGPGTRLTVL.